The clone carrying this TCR beta chain was counted a few times. Its antigen is not known. TCRdb called the 5' RACE reads again in MiXCR, with one record for every CDR3 protein. The data contain hundreds of thousands of distinct CDR3 sequences, 18% of them seen just once; the ten biggest clones take up 12%. The data originate from a study of T-cell memory formation after mild COVID-19. CDR1 DFQATT and CDR2 SNEGSKA come from the germline V gene (reference sequence). The ends were cut back, 3 bases at V and 4 bases at J, with 15 bases in the middle. The CDR3 is made up of 14 amino acids. General study results and limits: Some clones that responded turned up in pre-infection memory, which suggests that cross-reactive memory joined in. Contracting CD4+ clones sat mainly in CM and EM; CD8+ in EMRA. SARS-CoV-2 specificity of second-wave clones peaking day 37 was unconfirmed.

Sequenced: PBMCs or a T cell subset sorted from them (not recorded which). The V call is TRBV20-1, the J call TRBJ2-5; D might be TRBD2 (6 bases). The TCR was taken from an adult woman who had mild COVID-19 (a few samples of this study predate the infection). Cell type and time point are not known. CDR3 residues: CSASPLRLVETQYF. CDR3 DNA: TGCAGTGCTAGCCCCTTAAGACTAGTAGAGACCCAGTACTTC.